Each of the 10 T cell receptor beta chains below was sequenced from the same sample in a study of human T cells and chemical hapten exposure (dated by TCRdb to 2020 to 2022). Sample time point, as interpreted from the label and publication: patch test 3, about 24 weeks after DPC sensitization. What this sample's treatment or condition label stands for: therapeutic diphenylcyclopropenone sensitization with weekly scalp DPC. Libraries were constructed by RACE. TCRdb records NextSeq 500 as the sequencer. TCRdb's own reprocessing of the public reads used fastp at Q25 and MiXCR and kept productive beta chains. Rows are unified per CDR3 protein, each entry keeping the most common DNA and genes. The sample table records some 74,000 distinct CDR3 sequences; 10% to 15% of these occur just once. The ten largest account for 4.5% to 6% of the sample. This material consisted of whole blood, taken in connection with sensitization to the hapten diphenylcyclopropenone (DPC). These receptors were obtained from a woman aged 50 to 60 with alopecia areata. Some clones in this sample may be carry-over from other donors' samples.

The V gene is TRBV29-1, the J gene TRBJ2-3; D is ambiguous. Trimming stripped 3 bases from V and 2 bases from J, with 9 bases between. The CDR3 runs to 13 residues. Per germline, CDR1 SQVTM and CDR2 ANQGSEA. The CDR3 loop reads CSVDRDTTDTQYF. Written as DNA, the CDR3 is TGCAGCGTTGATAGAGATACCACAGATACGCAGTATTTT.

This clonotype was seen many times. The rearrangement joins TRBV20-1 to TRBJ1-6, with D maybe TRBD1 (5 bases). The length of the CDR3 is 17 residues. CDR1 DFQATT and CDR2 SNEGSKA come from the germline V gene (reference sequence). V lost 3 bases to trimming and J lost 0 bases, with 15 bases between them. The CDR3 DNA is TGCAGTGCTAGCACAGGTCTTATCAGCTCCTATAATTCACCCCTCCACTTT. It yields the protein CSASTGLISSYNSPLHF.

This clonotype showed up just a few times. The chain is built from TRBV29-1 and TRBJ2-5; D might be TRBD2 (5 bases). Germline values: CDR1 SQVTM, CDR2 ANQGSEA. CDR3 length: 13 amino acids. The V and J ends lost 2 bases and 5 bases respectively, with 12 bases between them. CDR3 sequence reads: CSVEPRGRETQYF. DNA for the CDR3: TGCAGCGTTGAACCCCGAGGGCGGGAGACCCAGTACTTC.

This clonotype has a handful of counts. The rearrangement joins TRBV7-2 to TRBJ2-1; possibly TRBD1 or TRBD2 for D (5 bases each). The ends were cut back, 4 bases at V and 2 bases at J, with 15 bases in the middle. Germline CDR1 reads SGHTA; CDR2 reads FQGNSA. The CDR3 length is 16 residues. In DNA form, the CDR3 reads TGTGCCAGCAGCTCCCGAGGGGCTAGCCCCTACAATGAGCAGTTCTTC. It translates to CASSSRGASPYNEQFF.

The genes are TRBV6-1 and TRBJ1-5, with D possibly being TRBD1 (6 bases). CDR1 is MNHNS, CDR2 SASEGT, per germline. V gave up 1 base and J gave up 10 bases, with 14 bases separating them. The CDR3 consists of 14 residues. DNA of the CDR3: TGTGCCAGCAGTGAAGGGGGGGGCTCAGGCCCCCAGCATTTT. This gives the protein CASSEGGGSGPQHF.

The chain links TRBV9 to TRBJ2-3; tentative D call: TRBD2 (6 bases). Germline V gene lookup returns CDR1 SGDLS and CDR2 YYNGEE. V lost 0 bases and J 2 bases, leaving 10 bases between the germline ends. CDR3 size: 15 residues. Here the CDR3 DNA reads TGTGCCAGCAGCGTAGCGGGAGAGAACACAGATACGCAGTATTTT. Protein sequence: CASSVAGENTDTQYF.

The sample holds a few counts of this clonotype. This chain links TRBV4-2 with TRBJ1-1, with D possibly being TRBD1 (5 bases). Germline V gives CDR1 LGHNA, CDR2 YNFKEQ. CDR3 length: 15 residues. V was trimmed by 0 bases and J by 1 base, leaving 9 bases between them. The CDR3 bases are TGTGCCAGCAGCCAAGATCCGGGGACGAACACTGAAGCTTTCTTT. It encodes CASSQDPGTNTEAFF.

This clonotype was seen at least ten times. The rearrangement links TRBV19 to TRBJ2-1; 7 bases map to TRBD2. This CDR3 has 15 amino acids. Germline-derived CDR1 and CDR2 are LNHDA and SQIVND (reference sequence). V lost 5 bases, J lost 4 bases, and 8 bases stayed unmatched. The chain's CDR3 is CASSPVTSRYNEQFF. The CDR3, as DNA: TGTGCCAGTAGTCCGGTGACTAGCCGGTACAATGAGCAGTTCTTC.

CDR3 DNA sequence: TGCAGCGCTGGGACCTGGGGAAATCACGAGCAGTACTTC. Its protein product is CSAGTWGNHEQYF. The chain employs TRBV29-1 and TRBJ2-7; D possibly uses TRBD1 or TRBD2 (5 bases each). The CDR3 length is 13 residues. Trimming left V 7 bases short and J 5 bases short, with 18 bases between. Per the germline V gene, CDR1 is SQVTM and CDR2 is ANQGSEA.

The chain is built from TRBV12-5 and TRBJ1-5, with D maybe TRBD1 (5 bases). Germline CDR1 is LGHNT and CDR2 is FRNRAP. V lost 1 base to trimming and J lost 7 bases, with 8 bases between them. This CDR3 has 13 residues. CDR3 region: CASGLGGGQPQHF. Here the CDR3 DNA reads TGTGCTAGTGGTTTGGGCGGGGGACAGCCCCAGCATTTT.